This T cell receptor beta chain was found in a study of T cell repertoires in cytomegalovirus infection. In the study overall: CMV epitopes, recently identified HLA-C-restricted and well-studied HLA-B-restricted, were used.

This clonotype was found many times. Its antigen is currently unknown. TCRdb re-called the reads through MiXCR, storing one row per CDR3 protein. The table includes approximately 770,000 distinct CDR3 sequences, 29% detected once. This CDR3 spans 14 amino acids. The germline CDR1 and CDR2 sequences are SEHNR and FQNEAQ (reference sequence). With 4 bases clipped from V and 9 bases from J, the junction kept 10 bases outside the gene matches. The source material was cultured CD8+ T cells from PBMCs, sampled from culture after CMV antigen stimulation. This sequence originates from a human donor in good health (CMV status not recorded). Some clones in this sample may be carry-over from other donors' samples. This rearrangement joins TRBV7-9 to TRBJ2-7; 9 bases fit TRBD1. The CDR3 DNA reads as TGTGCCAGCAGCTCCCGCCGGGACAGGGAGGTGCAGTACGTC. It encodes CASSSRRDREVQYV.